The rows below give T cell receptor beta chains drawn from one sample of a study of CD8 T cells in Susac syndrome. MiXCR, applied by TCRdb to the immunoSEQ multiplex PCR reads, yields one record per CDR3 protein. The top ten hold around 0.08% of the sample, which has about 210,000 distinct CDR3 sequences, about 95% seen once. Sequenced sample: CD4+ T cells from PBMCs. These receptor sequences come from a human donor with multiple sclerosis. Both conserved end residues are trimmed from each CDR3.

V gene: TRBV30; J gene: TRBJ1-6; CDR3 protein: AWSLGLSSPLH
V gene: TRBV6-6; J gene: TRBJ1-1; CDR3 protein: ASSYGQGLKTEAF
V gene: TRBV29-1; J gene: TRBJ2-5; CDR3 protein: SVGSSGGTPQETQY
V gene: TRBV15; J gene: TRBJ1-6; CDR3 protein: ATSSSPGNNSPLH
V gene: TRBV29-1; J gene: TRBJ2-1; CDR3 protein: SVASYYNEQF
V gene: TRBV30; J gene: TRBJ2-3; CDR3 protein: AWTRHAATDTQY
V gene: TRBV7-9; J gene: TRBJ1-1; CDR3 protein: ASSKEVGVRTEAF
V gene: TRBV9; J gene: TRBJ1-5; CDR3 protein: ASSVGTDNQPQH
V gene: TRBV5-4; J gene: TRBJ1-4; CDR3 protein: ASSDRRQGNEKLF
V gene: TRBV29-1; J gene: TRBJ1-1; CDR3 protein: SVLGQSEAF
V gene: TRBV29-1; J gene: TRBJ1-4; CDR3 protein: SVVQGRNEKLF
V gene: TRBV30; J gene: TRBJ1-2; CDR3 protein: AWSVRRNYGYT
V gene: TRBV25-1; J gene: TRBJ1-1; CDR3 protein: ASSDIHREAF
V gene: TRBV30; J gene: TRBJ1-2; CDR3 protein: AWSAGLGPGYGYT
V gene: TRBV9; J gene: TRBJ1-2; CDR3 protein: ASSVEAGAGGYT
V gene: TRBV5-6; J gene: TRBJ2-5; CDR3 protein: ASSSPGTQY
V gene: TRBV25-1; J gene: TRBJ2-5; CDR3 protein: ASSIQDWETQY
V gene: TRBV30; J gene: TRBJ2-3; CDR3 protein: AWHGTSGAFGGTQY
V gene: TRBV20-1; J gene: TRBJ1-2; CDR3 protein: SASLPNYYGYT
V gene: TRBV11-2; J gene: TRBJ1-2; CDR3 protein: ASSLDRLANYGYT
V gene: TRBV20-1; J gene: TRBJ2-5; CDR3 protein: SAVRPQGVKTQY
V gene: TRBV12-3/TRBV12-4; J gene: TRBJ2-3; CDR3 protein: ASSNLGTGSDTQY
V gene: TRBV4-1; J gene: TRBJ1-6; CDR3 protein: ASSQELNSPLH
V gene: TRBV5-1; J gene: TRBJ2-3; CDR3 protein: ASSSIAGSTDTQY
V gene: TRBV20-1; J gene: TRBJ2-3; CDR3 protein: SASGGGSTDTQY
V gene: TRBV20-1; J gene: TRBJ2-3; CDR3 protein: SARGIHRTVPSTDTQY
V gene: TRBV29-1; J gene: TRBJ1-1; CDR3 protein: SSAKNLNTEAF
V gene: TRBV29-1; J gene: TRBJ1-1; CDR3 protein: SAWTGANTEAF
V gene: TRBV5-1; J gene: TRBJ2-5; CDR3 protein: ASRLGIQETQY
V gene: TRBV24-1; J gene: TRBJ2-2; CDR3 protein: ATSDPSLTGELF
V gene: TRBV7-9; J gene: TRBJ1-2; CDR3 protein: ASSAQGQPGYT
V gene: TRBV29-1; J gene: TRBJ1-2; CDR3 protein: SVGDRSYGYT
V gene: TRBV18; J gene: TRBJ2-5; CDR3 protein: ASSMHKGETQY
V gene: TRBV7-9; J gene: TRBJ1-1; CDR3 protein: ASSLTEGTEAF
V gene: TRBV30; J gene: TRBJ2-1; CDR3 protein: AWQEGDYTNEQF
V gene: TRBV5-1; J gene: TRBJ1-1; CDR3 protein: ASSLAPGEGLGTEAF
V gene: TRBV3-1; J gene: TRBJ1-1; CDR3 protein: ASSQAQDKSSAF
V gene: TRBV27; J gene: TRBJ1-4; CDR3 protein: ASTQGVTTNEKLF
V gene: TRBV11-2; J gene: TRBJ2-5; CDR3 protein: ASSLGLGETQY
V gene: TRBV5-1; J gene: TRBJ1-1; CDR3 protein: ASSLEGARTEAF
V gene: TRBV11-2; J gene: TRBJ2-4; CDR3 protein: ASSPTDRGRIQY
V gene: TRBV30; J gene: TRBJ2-1; CDR3 protein: AWQRGGYNEQF
V gene: TRBV30; J gene: TRBJ1-5; CDR3 protein: AWSAGRNQPQH
V gene: TRBV29-1; J gene: TRBJ2-7; CDR3 protein: SAGGGSSYEQY
V gene: TRBV30; J gene: TRBJ1-5; CDR3 protein: AWSLTGDQPQH
V gene: TRBV6-1; J gene: TRBJ2-7; CDR3 protein: ASSELGDHMEQY
V gene: TRBV5-4; J gene: TRBJ2-1; CDR3 protein: ASSLGEASGGLEF
V gene: TRBV25-1; J gene: TRBJ2-3; CDR3 protein: ASSGTETDTQY
V gene: TRBV30; J gene: TRBJ2-1; CDR3 protein: AWSGGVMDEQF
V gene: TRBV7-9; J gene: TRBJ2-1; CDR3 protein: ASSLAGGIVDNEQF